This T cell receptor (beta chain) came from a study of T-cell memory formation after mild COVID-19. For the study at large: Among the donors, TCR clusters were largely specific to each donor.

The CDR3 has 15 residues. The V end lost 3 bases, the J end lost 3 bases, and 15 bases lay between the germline ends. In germline, CDR1 is SGDLS, CDR2 YYNGEE. TCRdb re-called the 5' RACE reads with MiXCR, one entry per CDR3 protein. Of roughly 300,000 distinct CDR3 sequences in the sample, roughly 8.2% were seen once. With regard to this clonotype: The antigen remains undetermined.

Study results and limitations: Proof of SARS-CoV-2 specificity was absent for the second-wave clones that crested on day 37. Pre-infection memory harbored some responding clones, suggesting cross-reactive memory joined. Day 15 to 85 contracting clones showed balanced CD4/CD8; day 15 to 37 expanders favored CD4+.

This receptor was obtained from a man between 18 and 29 years old who had mild COVID-19 (a few samples of this study predate the infection). Cell type and time point are not known. The sequencing sample was made of PBMCs or a T cell subset sorted from them (not recorded which). V usage is TRBV9 and J usage is TRBJ1-2; D ambiguous. The CDR3 sequence: CASSAPGPTDYGYTF. The CDR3, as DNA: TGTGCCAGCAGCGCTCCGGGCCCAACGGACTATGGCTACACCTTC.